The present T cell receptor beta chain was sequenced within a study of T cells after yellow fever vaccination. V lost 1 base and J lost 7, with 10 bases in between. The CDR3 has 14 residues. Germline V gives CDR1 SGHAT, CDR2 FQNNGV. TCRdb processed the 5' RACE reads anew with MiXCR; each CDR3 protein has one entry. Altogether 310,000 or so distinct CDR3 sequences are present, around 7% being singletons, with the ten largest covering over 15%. This clonotype was found a few times. Source: PBMCs, taken about 49 days after the first yellow fever vaccination. The TCR originated in a man in his late teens or twenties who received the YFV17D yellow fever vaccine. This chain connects TRBV11-2 to TRBJ2-2, with D perhaps TRBD2 (6 bases). The CDR3: CASSLARGFGELFF. The CDR3, as DNA: TGTGCCAGCAGCTTAGCCCGGGGGTTCGGGGAGCTGTTTTTT.